This T cell receptor beta chain was sequenced in a study of T cell changes during pregnancy in multiple sclerosis. This CDR3 comprises 13 residues. The germline gives CDR1 SGHAT, CDR2 FQNNGV. Trimming at V came to 11 bases and at J to 13 bases, leaving 15 bases not matched to a gene. Data came from immunoSEQ multiplex PCR; TCRdb stores just in-frame clones and leaves some out. This sample has under 70,000 clones, with over 80% found just once. This sequence originates from a female donor with multiple sclerosis, enrolled in a pregnancy study. This specimen consisted of CD4+ T cells from peripheral blood mononuclear cells, obtained after pregnancy. The chain is built from TRBV11-2 and TRBJ1-4; 8 bases agree with TRBD1. The CDR3 sequence is CAGGSNRGTGLFF. Written as DNA, the CDR3 is TGTGCCGGGGGGAGTAACAGGGGGACTGGACTGTTTTTT.